Presented here are 7 T cell receptor beta chains from one specimen sequenced in a study of T cells in Graves' hyperthyroidism and ophthalmopathy. Amplified regions were TCR beta CDR3 sequences from RNA transcripts. In the first-round RT-PCR of the TCR CDR3, the HTBI primer set was used. TCRdb independently ran MiXCR on the multiplex PCR reads; one entry per CDR3 protein. The sample carries a few hundred thousand distinct CDR3 sequences, 11% to 15% recorded once. The sequenced sample consisted of blood. Receptors were obtained from a woman aged 40 to 55 with Graves' hyperthyroidism.

Notes on this clonotype: This CDR3 fails to terminate in the conserved phenylalanine or tryptophan, so it likely reflects a read error. The genes are TRBV3-1 and TRBJ2-5, with 7 nucleotides matching TRBD1. This CDR3 spans 14 amino acids. Germline CDR1 reads LGHDT; CDR2 reads YNNKEL (reference sequence). Trimming took 4 bases from V and 1 from J; bases not matched to a gene: 3. CDR3 protein: CASSLGQVQETQYL. CDR3 sequence (DNA): TGTGCCAGCAGCCTAGGACAGGTCCAAGAGACCCAGTACCTC.

With regard to this clonotype: A much larger clone differs by one base, so this may be a read error. As the CDR3 is not closed by the conserved phenylalanine or tryptophan, this likely results from a read error. This chain connects TRBV13 to TRBJ2-2; no clear D. The CDR3 totals 14 residues. V gave up 2 bases and J gave up 4 bases, with 8 bases separating them. Germline CDR1 is PRHDT and CDR2 is FYEKMQ (reference sequence). The DNA for the CDR3 is TGTGCCAGCAGCTTAACGACGGGCACCGGGGAGCTGTTTCTT. This codes for CASSLTTGTGELFL.

The chain joins TRBV9 to TRBJ1-2; D gene unclear. The germline V gene encodes CDR1 SGDLS and CDR2 YYNGEE. The CDR3 spans 15 residues. V was clipped by 0 bases and J by 2 bases, with 11 bases between them. The CDR3 nucleotides are TGTGCCAGCAGCGTAGGAGGCAAGGGAAACTATGGCTACACCTTC. Encoded protein: CASSVGGKGNYGYTF.

The rearrangement links TRBV19 to TRBJ2-1; D is undetermined. This CDR3 comprises 11 residues. Per the germline V gene, CDR1 is LNHDA and CDR2 is SQIVND (reference sequence). V lost 7 bases, J lost 5 bases, and 6 bases lay in between. The DNA of the CDR3 is TGTGCCAGTAATCGGAACAATGAGCAGTTCTTC. It codes for CASNRNNEQFF.

Remarks on this clonotype: This clone may be a read error of a much larger clone one base away. V gene TRBV30 combines with J gene TRBJ2-7, with no clear D. Germline loops: CDR1 GTSNPN, CDR2 SVGIG (reference sequence). The V end was cut by 3 bases, the J end by 3 bases, with 9 bases between. The CDR3 runs 12 residues. The CDR3 loop is CAWSPRFYEQYF. Here the CDR3 DNA reads TGTGCCTGGAGCCCAAGGTTCTACGAGCAGTACTTC.

This clonotype was observed once. Sequence at one end of the junction differs from germline and may be a read error. The CDR3 region is CSASRTGELLF. The CDR3 DNA sequence: TGCAGTGCTAGTAGAACCGGGGAGCTGCTTTTT. The chain recombines TRBV20-1 with TRBJ2-2, with D perhaps matching TRBD2 (5 bases). The germline CDR1 and CDR2 sequences are DFQATT and SNEGSKA (reference sequence). The CDR3 is 11 residues long.

On this clonotype: The junction shows a germline mismatch at one end, possibly a read error. The chain has TRBV7-2 and TRBJ1-3, with unresolved D. Germline lookup yields CDR1 SGHTA and CDR2 FQGNSA. The CDR3 has 15 amino acids. In DNA, the CDR3 is TGTGCCAGCAGCTTAGCGGGCAACTCTGGAAACACCATATGTTTT. Amino acids: CASSLAGNSGNTICF.